The rows below give T cell receptor beta chains drawn from one sample of a study of blood T cell repertoires in COVID-19. The protocol was immunoSEQ multiplex PCR, while the TCRdb copy is restricted to in-frame clones and leaves out a portion. The sample carries 150,000 to 200,000 clones, around 90% recorded once. The material sequenced was peripheral blood. The receptors shown here come from a man aged 45-65 years with acute or convalescent COVID-19. Each CDR3 is given with its conserved first and last residue. Fields, in order: CDR3 DNA, CDR3 protein, J gene, V gene, clone size, D gene. D genes are given only for firm matches. Size values are once, few and many counts, or a class for expanded clones, and some rows have none.

DNA: TGTGCCAGCAGCGCCCAGGGTTCCCCCTATGGCTACACCTTC
CDR3: CASSAQGSPYGYTF
J: TRBJ1-2
V: TRBV9
size: NA
D: NA

DNA: TGTGCCAGTAGTATATCGTCAGGGTACACTGAAGCTTTCTTT
CDR3: CASSISSGYTEAFF
J: TRBJ1-1
V: TRBV19
size: NA
D: NA

DNA: TGTGCCAGCAGTGCAAGGGGGACTAGCCACAATGAGCAGTTCTTC
CDR3: CASSARGTSHNEQFF
J: TRBJ2-1
V: TRBV27
size: NA
D: TRBD2

DNA: TGTGCCAGCGGCAGCGATGAGCAGTTCTTC
CDR3: CASGSDEQFF
J: TRBJ2-1
V: TRBV6-5
size: NA
D: NA

DNA: TGCGCCAGCAGCCAACTACGACAGGCTGGAAACACCATATATTTT
CDR3: CASSQLRQAGNTIYF
J: TRBJ1-3
V: TRBV4-1
size: NA
D: NA

DNA: TGTGCCAGCAGCGTAGTCGGCGGGGGGCCTAGCACAGATACGCAGTATTTT
CDR3: CASSVVGGGPSTDTQYF
J: TRBJ2-3
V: TRBV9
size: NA
D: TRBD2

DNA: TGTGCCAGCAGCCCAACGGGCAATCAGCCCCAGCATTTT
CDR3: CASSPTGNQPQHF
J: TRBJ1-5
V: TRBV6-5
size: NA
D: NA

DNA: TGTGCCAGCAGCCAAGATTGGACTAGCGGGGGGAATGAGCAGTTCTTC
CDR3: CASSQDWTSGGNEQFF
J: TRBJ2-1
V: TRBV4-2
size: NA
D: TRBD2

DNA: TGTGCCAGCAGTTTGGGCGGGGTGCGGCAAGAGACCCAGTACTTC
CDR3: CASSLGGVRQETQYF
J: TRBJ2-5
V: TRBV28
size: NA
D: NA

DNA: TGTGCCAGCAGTTACTCGAGTGTGGTGAACACTGAAGCTTTCTTT
CDR3: CASSYSSVVNTEAFF
J: TRBJ1-1
V: TRBV6-5
size: NA
D: NA

DNA: TGTGCCAGCAGCGAGACCGGGGAAACCTACGAGCAGTACTTC
CDR3: CASSETGETYEQYF
J: TRBJ2-7
V: TRBV9
size: NA
D: NA

DNA: TGTGCCAGCAGTTATAGCCAGAAGTATAGCAATCAGCCCCAGCATTTT
CDR3: CASSYSQKYSNQPQHF
J: TRBJ1-5
V: TRBV6-2/TRBV6-3
size: NA
D: NA

DNA: TGTGCCAGCAGCTTACAGGATCTTGGGTCACCCCTCCACTTT
CDR3: CASSLQDLGSPLHF
J: TRBJ1-6
V: TRBV5-4
size: once
D: NA

DNA: TGTGCCAGCAGCGAAGGTGGTCGGAGTCAGCCCCAGCATTTT
CDR3: CASSEGGRSQPQHF
J: TRBJ1-5
V: TRBV5-4
size: NA
D: NA

DNA: TGTGCCAGCAGCCCCACGGGGGACGGGAGATTATTCACAGATACGCAGTATTTT
CDR3: CASSPTGDGRLFTDTQYF
J: TRBJ2-3
V: TRBV7-9
size: NA
D: NA

DNA: TGTGCCAGCAGCTTGGACACCGTAACCTACGAGCAGTACTTC
CDR3: CASSLDTVTYEQYF
J: TRBJ2-7
V: TRBV11-2
size: NA
D: NA

DNA: TGTGCCAGTAGTATTTCGGGACAGGGCATTTACGAGCAGTACTTC
CDR3: CASSISGQGIYEQYF
J: TRBJ2-7
V: TRBV19
size: NA
D: TRBD1

DNA: TGTGCCAGCAGTCCAAGGACGGAGGATCGGGGCTACACCTTC
CDR3: CASSPRTEDRGYTF
J: TRBJ1-2
V: TRBV27
size: NA
D: NA

DNA: TGTGCCAGCAGTTTATCGAGGCGGAGGGGAGAGACCCAGTACTTC
CDR3: CASSLSRRRGETQYF
J: TRBJ2-5
V: TRBV27
size: NA
D: NA

DNA: TGTGCCAGTAGCCTACAGGGGTTTAACTATGGCTACACCTTC
CDR3: CASSLQGFNYGYTF
J: TRBJ1-2
V: TRBV19
size: NA
D: TRBD1

DNA: TGTGCAGCCACGCTGGGTGGCAACAGTGCAGATTCACCCCTCCACTTT
CDR3: CAATLGGNSADSPLHF
J: TRBJ1-6
V: TRBV28
size: few
D: NA

DNA: TGTGCCAGCAGCTCAGGACAGGGATATGGCTACACCTTC
CDR3: CASSSGQGYGYTF
J: TRBJ1-2
V: TRBV5-5
size: NA
D: TRBD1

DNA: TGTGCCAGTAGTAAGGAGGGACAGGGTGGAAATAATTCACCCCTCCACTTT
CDR3: CASSKEGQGGNNSPLHF
J: TRBJ1-6
V: TRBV19
size: NA
D: TRBD1

DNA: TGTGCCAGCAGCGTAGACGAGTACGAGCAGTACTTC
CDR3: CASSVDEYEQYF
J: TRBJ2-7
V: TRBV9
size: NA
D: NA

DNA: TGTGCCAGCAGCCAAGCCGCGGGTGGAAACACCATATATTTT
CDR3: CASSQAAGGNTIYF
J: TRBJ1-3
V: TRBV3-1/TRBV3-2
size: NA
D: NA

DNA: TGTGCCAGCAGTGAGGGGAGTTATCAGCCCCAGCATTTT
CDR3: CASSEGSYQPQHF
J: TRBJ1-5
V: TRBV2
size: NA
D: NA

DNA: TGTGCCAGCAGCGCCAGGACAGGGAAGGAGACCCAGTACTTC
CDR3: CASSARTGKETQYF
J: TRBJ2-5
V: TRBV11-1
size: NA
D: TRBD1

DNA: TGTGCCAGCAGTCGACCCCTGGGGACTCGCACAGATACGCAGTATTTT
CDR3: CASSRPLGTRTDTQYF
J: TRBJ2-3
V: TRBV27
size: NA
D: NA

DNA: TGTGCCAGCAGTGAATCCCCTGGGACAGTGCTGAGCAATCAGCCCCAGCATTTT
CDR3: CASSESPGTVLSNQPQHF
J: TRBJ1-5
V: TRBV6-1
size: NA
D: TRBD1

DNA: TGTGCCAGCAGTTTATCCCCGGGATCCGGGGGTAACATGTATGAGCAGTTCTTC
CDR3: CASSLSPGSGGNMYEQFF
J: TRBJ2-1
V: TRBV27
size: few
D: NA

DNA: TGTGCCAGCAGTTTGCCCGCTGACTCCTACTCTGGAAACACCATATATTTT
CDR3: CASSLPADSYSGNTIYF
J: TRBJ1-3
V: TRBV28
size: NA
D: NA

DNA: TGTGCCAGCAGTACCCCCCTGACAGGCGACACCTACGAGCAGTACTTC
CDR3: CASSTPLTGDTYEQYF
J: TRBJ2-7
V: TRBV6-2/TRBV6-3
size: once
D: NA

DNA: TGTGCCAGCAGTTCACAGGGGGTGGCGGAAAATCAGCCCCAGCATTTT
CDR3: CASSSQGVAENQPQHF
J: TRBJ1-5
V: TRBV6-2/TRBV6-3
size: once
D: TRBD1

DNA: TGTGCCAGCAGCGTAGAGGAGGCCCAAACGCAGTATTTT
CDR3: CASSVEEAQTQYF
J: TRBJ2-3
V: TRBV9
size: once
D: NA

DNA: TGTGCCAGTAGTAACGGACAGGCCCCGCCGCAGTATTTT
CDR3: CASSNGQAPPQYF
J: TRBJ2-3
V: TRBV19
size: NA
D: TRBD1

DNA: TGTGCCAGCAGTGAAGCGACGGAGAATCAGCCCCAGCATTTT
CDR3: CASSEATENQPQHF
J: TRBJ1-5
V: TRBV6-1
size: NA
D: NA

DNA: TGTGCCAGCTCACCGGGATGGGACAGTAATGAAAAACTGTTTTTT
CDR3: CASSPGWDSNEKLFF
J: TRBJ1-4
V: TRBV18
size: NA
D: TRBD1

DNA: TGTGCCAGTCCCCCTTCTGGGACAAAGGATGAGCAGTTCTTC
CDR3: CASPPSGTKDEQFF
J: TRBJ2-1
V: TRBV19
size: NA
D: NA

DNA: TGTGCCAGCAGTGGGACTAGCGGGAGAGAGACCCAGTACTTC
CDR3: CASSGTSGRETQYF
J: TRBJ2-5
V: TRBV2
size: NA
D: TRBD2

DNA: TGTGCCATCAGTTCGACAGGGGGCCAAAACACCATATATTTT
CDR3: CAISSTGGQNTIYF
J: TRBJ1-3
V: TRBV10-3
size: once
D: TRBD1

DNA: TGTGCCAGCAGCCAAAACCAGCACAGGGGTGAGGCTTTCTTT
CDR3: CASSQNQHRGEAFF
J: TRBJ1-1
V: TRBV3-1/TRBV3-2
size: NA
D: TRBD1

DNA: TGTGCCAGCAGTTACTCGGGACACTCCTATAATTCACCCCTCCACTTT
CDR3: CASSYSGHSYNSPLHF
J: TRBJ1-6
V: TRBV6-5
size: NA
D: NA

DNA: TGTGCCAGCAGCACGGGTAACTATGGCTACACCTTC
CDR3: CASSTGNYGYTF
J: TRBJ1-2
V: TRBV5-6
size: NA
D: NA

DNA: TGTGCCAGCAGCTTAAACAGGGTTAGCACCGGGGAGCTGTTTTTT
CDR3: CASSLNRVSTGELFF
J: TRBJ2-2
V: TRBV7-2
size: NA
D: NA

DNA: TGTGCCATGGGGCCGTACCAAGAGACCCAGTACTTC
CDR3: CAMGPYQETQYF
J: TRBJ2-5
V: TRBV19
size: NA
D: NA

DNA: TGTGCCTGGAATTCGGGACAGGTTAGCAATCAGCCCCAGCATTTT
CDR3: CAWNSGQVSNQPQHF
J: TRBJ1-5
V: TRBV30
size: once
D: TRBD1

DNA: TGTGCCAGCAGCTTACGGGGGGGATTTGCTTTCTTT
CDR3: CASSLRGGFAFF
J: TRBJ1-1
V: TRBV7-2
size: NA
D: NA

DNA: TGTGCCAGCACCCCAGACAGGGCGCCCTTTGGCTACACCTTC
CDR3: CASTPDRAPFGYTF
J: TRBJ1-2
V: TRBV11-2
size: NA
D: TRBD1

DNA: TGTGCCAGCAGGAAGACGGGAGAAACCGAAAAACTGTTTTTT
CDR3: CASRKTGETEKLFF
J: TRBJ1-4
V: TRBV6-5
size: NA
D: NA